This T cell receptor (beta chain) was retrieved from a study of early T cells in non-severe SARS-CoV-2 infection (dated by TCRdb to the early 2020s). Describing the broader study: Because TCR sequencing was done on bulk RNA from unsorted whole blood, the alpha and beta chains could not be paired.

V loses 4 bases at its end and J loses 4 bases; junction bases beyond the gene matches: 4. CDR1 and CDR2 are drawn from the germline V gene: SGHVS, FQNEAQ. From its cysteine to its phenylalanine, the CDR3 spans 14 amino acids. Here the CDR3 DNA is all that survives: 42 bases in frame from base 1. The library was made by 5' RACE. The data were produced on a NextSeq 500. In the TCR library protocol, unique molecular identifiers were attached to individual cDNA molecules to correct for PCR bias and sequencing error. Both TCR alpha and beta chains were sequenced, and tight co-correlation was observed between alpha and beta sequence abundances in each sample. Regarding the original processing steps: Decombinator V4 was used to annotate the V gene, J gene and CDR3 of the TCR sequences. Expanded TCRs were defined as changing significantly between any two time points under a Poisson model with p below 0.0001. Abundances of TCRs were expressed as counts per million after normalisation to the total number of TCRs sequenced in each sample. TRAV1-2 paired with TRAJ12, TRAJ20 or TRAJ33 defined MAIT TCRs, while TRAV10 paired with TRAJ18 defined iNKT TCRs. VDJdb, accessed 1 November 2021, was searched for CMV, EBV and SARS-CoV-2 annotated TCRs, excluding TCRs annotated for multiple antigens. In TCRdb, the public reads were trimmed at Q25 with fastp and aligned with MiXCR, with productive beta chains retained. A single entry per CDR3 protein holds the most common genes and DNA from its merged rows. Clone size and V and J calls follow TCRdb, not the original study. The sample yields over 80,000 distinct CDR3 sequences; 9.5% to 15% were counted once. Of the sample, approximately 4.7% falls within the top ten clones.

Set within a cohort of healthcare workers in London, UK, this nested case-control study involved weekly PCR testing of nasopharyngeal swabs along with blood sampling. Healthcare workers were recruited during the week of the UK lockdown, between 23 and 31 March 2020, and followed weekly for up to roughly 15 weeks. General study outcomes and caveats: VDJdb matching was skewed toward anti-spike CD8 responses and likely underestimated virus-specific expansions by missing private and CD4 specificities.

Comment on this clonotype: Its antigen specificity is not known. No base quality information exists; no much larger clone differs at one position.

The receptor comes from an adult who was a healthcare worker with PCR-confirmed SARS-CoV-2 infection or an uninfected control (not recorded which). The rearranged chain carries TRBV7-8 and TRBJ2-3; 8 junctional bases match TRBD2. Sequences were derived from whole blood, sampled at baseline. The CDR3 in this case is CASSSGLGADTQYF. The DNA reads as follows: TGTGCCAGCAGCTCGGGACTAGGAGCAGATACGCAGTATTTT.